This T cell receptor (beta chain) was sequenced for a study of cytomegalovirus exposure and HLA in healthy donors. Whole-study results and caveats: Within the 120 or so validation repertoires, first-cohort TCR clusters tended to co-occur, according to a later analysis.

Using immunoSEQ multiplex PCR, the repertoire was profiled, and TCRdb retains in-frame clones only, with some absent. The repertoire holds 170,000 or so clones, with roughly 85% as singletons. This CDR3 has 14 amino acids. From germline, CDR1 is MGHRA and CDR2 YSYEKL. The V end lost 3 bases, the J end lost 5 bases, and 14 bases lay between the germline ends. A remark on this clone: What it binds is not known.

This receptor was taken from a man aged 18 to 30 in good health and CMV-seropositive. Material for sequencing was PBMCs. The rearrangement joins TRBV4-1 to TRBJ2-7; D may be TRBD1 (5 bases). The CDR3, as DNA: TGCGCCAGCAGCCACATTGGACAATTAAACGAGCAGTACTTC. Translation: CASSHIGQLNEQYF.